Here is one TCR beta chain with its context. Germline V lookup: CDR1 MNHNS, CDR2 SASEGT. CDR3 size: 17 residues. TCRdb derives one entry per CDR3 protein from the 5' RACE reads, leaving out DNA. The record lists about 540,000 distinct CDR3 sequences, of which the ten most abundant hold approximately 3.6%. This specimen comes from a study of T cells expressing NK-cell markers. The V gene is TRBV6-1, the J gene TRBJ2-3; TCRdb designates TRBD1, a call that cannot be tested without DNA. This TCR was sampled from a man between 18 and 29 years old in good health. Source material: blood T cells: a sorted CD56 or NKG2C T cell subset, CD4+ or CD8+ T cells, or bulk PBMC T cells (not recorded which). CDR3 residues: CASRLNPGTARTDTQYF.